The clone carrying this T cell receptor beta chain turned up a few times. These data come from a study of cytomegalovirus exposure and HLA in healthy donors. Whole-study context: According to later analysis, the same platform produced the 120 validation and several hundred first-cohort repertoires.

Produced via immunoSEQ multiplex PCR; TCRdb's table is partial and in-frame only. Found here are some 170,000 clones, around 81% of them singletons; the top ten hold around 2.5%. This clonotype originated in a man aged 25 to 40 in good health and CMV-seropositive. Sequencing was carried out using PBMCs.

CDR3 in amino acids: CASTRRESTDTQYF. The CDR3 nucleotides are TGTGCCAGCACGAGGCGGGAAAGCACAGATACGCAGTATTTT. The chain combines TRBV6-5 with TRBJ2-3, with TRBD2 as a possible D gene (6 bases). Per the germline V gene, CDR1 is MNHEY and CDR2 is SVGAGI. Trimming shortened V by 7 bases and J by 0 bases, and 11 bases separated the two germline ends. The CDR3 contains 14 residues.